These T cell receptor beta chains were read from a single sample in a study of cytomegalovirus exposure and HLA in healthy donors. This table comes from immunoSEQ multiplex PCR, and its TCRdb copy is limited to in-frame clones, with some not included. The sample yields roughly 220,000 clones, around four fifths seen once. The sample consisted of PBMCs. The source of these receptors is a woman in her thirties or forties in good health and CMV-seronegative. Both conserved end residues are part of each CDR3. Size is omitted from some rows. Given values are once, few, many or a class for expanded clones.

clone size	V gene	J gene	CDR3 protein
few	TRBV7-3	TRBJ2-2	CASSITTGPGELFF
-	TRBV7-9	TRBJ2-5	CASSLAEAGGRIQETQYF
-	TRBV11-1	TRBJ2-5	CASSFGTGGKETQYF
-	TRBV15	TRBJ2-7	CATSRDWGVYEQYF
-	TRBV5-6	TRBJ1-1	CASSLNRGDTEAFF
few	TRBV7-3	TRBJ1-2	CVSSPDRERRYTF
-	TRBV19	TRBJ1-1	CASSWTGTNTEAFF
-	TRBV11-2	TRBJ2-5	CASSKQGQETQYF
-	TRBV7-9	TRBJ1-1	CSSSLQGQGAFF
-	TRBV27	TRBJ1-2	CASRGQGYGYTF
-	TRBV29-1	TRBJ1-1	CSVTRTSVSTEAFF
medium-sized	TRBV19	TRBJ2-3	CASRLAGVHTDTQYF
-	TRBV14	TRBJ2-7	CASSQSYYEQYF
-	TRBV7-3	TRBJ2-7	CASSPDRGPYEQYF
-	TRBV4-1	TRBJ2-1	CASSPPKASGRADEQFF
-	TRBV13	TRBJ1-4	CASSSSRGEKLFF
few	TRBV5-4	TRBJ2-7	CASSFGRNYEQYF
-	TRBV15	TRBJ1-4	CATSREGDRANEKLFF
few	TRBV5-6	TRBJ2-2	CASSPRAGELFF
-	TRBV6-5	TRBJ1-2	CASSPGFYYGYTF
-	TRBV18	TRBJ1-1	CASSRQGDMNTEAFF
-	TRBV9	TRBJ2-2	CASSVVWTEDTGELFF
-	TRBV5-1	TRBJ1-1	CASSLYRTENTEAFF
-	TRBV9	TRBJ2-1	CASSAYDLANEQFF
-	TRBV4-1	TRBJ1-1	CASSQGTGGPEAFF
-	TRBV10-3	TRBJ2-3	CAISDRTGGGTDTQYF
-	TRBV5-1	TRBJ1-1	CASSLSENTEAFF
-	TRBV10-3	TRBJ2-7	CAISDRGKSYEQYF
-	TRBV5-8	TRBJ1-2	CASSSDRLYGYTF
-	TRBV18	TRBJ2-3	CASSPVAAPDTQYF
once	TRBV7-2	TRBJ2-7	CASSLTSGILEQYF
-	TRBV27	TRBJ1-1	CASGSLTGGSTEAFF
few	TRBV10-3	TRBJ2-7	CAISSAYEQYF
-	TRBV18	TRBJ1-5	CASSGRAGGRSNQPQHF